This T cell receptor (beta chain) was profiled in a study of Ad26.COV2.S vaccination and SARS-CoV-2 variants (dated by TCRdb to about 2021). About the full investigation: Vaccine-arm donors came from COV1001, a multicentre, randomized, double-blind, placebo-controlled phase I-IIa trial of Ad26.COV2.S in healthy adults. Ad26.COV2.S was given intramuscularly at 5x10^10 or 1x10^11 viral particles, as a single shot or as two shots 56 days apart. Sequencing of the TCRbeta repertoire served to evaluate the specificity and breadth of SARS-CoV-2-reactive T cell receptors following Ad26.COV2.S vaccination. A total of approximately 30 samples were included in the TCR-sequenced set, comprising roughly 19 Ad26.COV2.S vaccine recipients, 5 placebo recipients and 8 SARS-CoV-2 convalescent individuals. Trial participants were randomized into five groups of five, in which low-dose or high-dose Ad26.COV2.S was given once or twice, or placebo was given on both occasions. Investigators remained blinded to trial group allocation during experiments and outcome assessment. Paper-wide results and their limitations: Compared with placebo recipients, Ad26.COV2.S recipients showed higher spike-specific TCR breadth (P = 0.0014). Non-spike TCR breadth was comparable between vaccine and placebo recipients, consistent with the vaccine containing only spike. Substantial breadth of spike-specific CD8+ and CD4+ T cell responses was reported after vaccination. According to the authors, total T cell responses may have been underestimated by the TCR breadth and depth analyses. The study lacked the statistical power to compare responses across vaccine doses or regimens.

This clone was counted once. The antigen it binds to is not known. No clone much larger than this one lies a single base away; base qualities are absent. The sample contains more than one DNA sequence encoding this CDR3. The immunoSEQ Assay was the method used to sequence TCRbeta CDR3 regions. After extraction, genomic DNA underwent amplification by bias-controlled multiplex PCR, followed by high-throughput sequencing. Concerning the study's data processing: Collapsing and filtering of sequences were performed to quantify the absolute abundance of each unique TCRbeta CDR3 region. T cell fraction was estimated by normalization of TCRbeta template counts to usable DNA, with usable DNA being measured through amplification of reference genes present in all nucleated cells. Repertoire TCRs were annotated as SARS-CoV-2-specific by exact matching of V gene, CDR3 amino acid sequence and J gene to a known reactive TCR set. MIRA supplied the reference SARS-CoV-2 TCR set, which was filtered for enrichment in COVID-19-positive ImmuneCODE repertoires so that public or cross-reactive TCRs were removed. Drawing on the MIRA antigens, annotated TCRs were analysed further at the level of specific ORF or position within ORF. Breadth was defined as annotated unique rearrangements over total unique productive rearrangements; depth was the summed frequency of those rearrangements. Group comparisons of TCR breadth used two-sided Wilcoxon rank-sum tests. What TCRdb holds here is the immuneACCESS table cut down to in-frame rearrangements. Part of the clones is not present; checked against another copy, under half of the missing clones reflect an unresolved V gene, and the others are unexplained. V and J calls and clone size are copied from that table; D and trimming were computed from the DNA. In this sample the table shows roughly 450,000 clones, approximately 90% of which occur a single time. The ten biggest clones cover 9% to 15% of the sample.

The intended sense of this specimen's treatment or condition label: roughly 19 received Ad26.COV2.S at low or high dose, single or two shots; roughly five received placebo; per-sample allocation not given. For vaccine and placebo recipients, the sequenced repertoires came from samples collected on day 63 after the first injection. In Cohort 1b, around 25 adults aged 18-55 years were enrolled at a single site in Boston, USA, between 29 July and 7 August 2020. Ad26.COV2.S consisted of a replication-incompetent adenovirus type 26 vector by which a prefusion-stabilized SARS-CoV-2 spike protein from the original Wuhan strain was expressed. V and J are trimmed by 3 bases and 4 bases, and the gene matches miss 2 bases of the junction. Reading the germline V gene gives CDR1 MDHEN and CDR2 SYDVKM. Counted from cysteine to phenylalanine, this CDR3 has 13 amino acids. The CDR3 DNA has 39 bases and is translated from base 1.

The chain joins TRBV28 to TRBJ2-7; 8 bases in the middle match TRBD1. The input for sequencing was peripheral blood, taken in a trial of Ad26.COV2.S vaccine versus placebo. The sequence was obtained from a person aged 18-60 years who received the Ad26.COV2.S COVID-19 vaccine or a placebo. The DNA is TGTGCCAGCAGTTTGACAGGGGCGTACGAGCAGTACTTC. This translates into CASSLTGAYEQYF. Full variable domain (CDR3 extended with the reference TRBV28 and TRBJ2-7 proteins): DVKVTQSSRYLVKRTGEKVFLECVQDMDHENMFWYRQDPGLGLRLIYFSYDVKMKEKGDIPEGYSVSREKKERFSLILESASTNQTSMYLCASSLTGAYEQYFGPGTRLTVT.